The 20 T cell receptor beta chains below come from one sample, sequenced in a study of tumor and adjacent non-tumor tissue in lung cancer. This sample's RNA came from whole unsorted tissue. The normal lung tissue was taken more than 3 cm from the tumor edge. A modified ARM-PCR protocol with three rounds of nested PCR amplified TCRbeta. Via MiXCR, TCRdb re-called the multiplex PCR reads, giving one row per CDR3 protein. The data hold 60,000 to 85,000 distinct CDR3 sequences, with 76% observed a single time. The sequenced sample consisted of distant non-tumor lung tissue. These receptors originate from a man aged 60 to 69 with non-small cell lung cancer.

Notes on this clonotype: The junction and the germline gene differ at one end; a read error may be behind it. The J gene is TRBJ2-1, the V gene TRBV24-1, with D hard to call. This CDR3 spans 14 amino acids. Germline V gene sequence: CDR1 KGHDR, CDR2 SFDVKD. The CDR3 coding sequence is TGTGCCACCAGTAAAGAGAGCTCCTACAATGAGCATTTCTTC. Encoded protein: CATSKESSYNEHFF.

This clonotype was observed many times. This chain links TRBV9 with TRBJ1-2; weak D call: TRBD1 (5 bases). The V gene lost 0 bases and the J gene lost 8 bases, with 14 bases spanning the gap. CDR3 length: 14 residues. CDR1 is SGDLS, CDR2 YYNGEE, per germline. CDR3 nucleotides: TGTGCCAGCAGCGTAGATTGGGGGATGAGAGGCTACACCTTC. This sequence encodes CASSVDWGMRGYTF.

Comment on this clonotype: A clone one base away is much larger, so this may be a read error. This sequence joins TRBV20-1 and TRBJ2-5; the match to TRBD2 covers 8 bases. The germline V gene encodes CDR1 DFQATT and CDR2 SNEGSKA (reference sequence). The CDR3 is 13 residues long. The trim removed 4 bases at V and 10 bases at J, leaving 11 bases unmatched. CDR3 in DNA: TGCAGTGCTATCGGCGGGAGGATGAAGATCCAGTACTTC. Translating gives CSAIGGRMKIQYF.

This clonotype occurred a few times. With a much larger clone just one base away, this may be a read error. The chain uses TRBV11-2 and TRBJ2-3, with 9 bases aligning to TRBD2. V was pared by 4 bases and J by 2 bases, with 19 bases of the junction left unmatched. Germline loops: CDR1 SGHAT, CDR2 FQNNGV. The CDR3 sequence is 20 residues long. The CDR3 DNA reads TGTGCCAGCAGCTCGCCAGGCTTGGCGGGAGGGAACGGTTACACAGATACGCAGTATTTT. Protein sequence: CASSSPGLAGGNGYTDTQYF.

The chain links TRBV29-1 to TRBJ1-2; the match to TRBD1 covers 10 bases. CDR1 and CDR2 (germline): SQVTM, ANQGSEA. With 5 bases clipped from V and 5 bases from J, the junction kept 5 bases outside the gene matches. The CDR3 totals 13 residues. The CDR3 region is CSVTPDRGYGYTF. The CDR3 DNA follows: TGCAGCGTTACCCCGGACAGGGGGTATGGCTACACCTTC. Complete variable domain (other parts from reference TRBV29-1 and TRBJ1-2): SAVISQKPSRDICQRGTSLTIQCQVDSQVTMMFWYRQQPGQSLTLIATANQGSEATYESGFVIDKFPISRPNLTFSTLTVSNMSPEDSSIYLCSVTPDRGYGYTFGSGTRLTVV.

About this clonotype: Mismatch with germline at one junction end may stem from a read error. CDR3 in amino acids: CSIAQGLNQPQHF. CDR3 sequence (DNA): TGTAGTATTGCTCAGGGCCTCAATCAGCCCCAGCATTTT. The V gene is TRBV29-1, the J gene TRBJ1-5; D is possibly TRBD1 (5 bases). Germline loops: CDR1 SQVTM, CDR2 ANQGSEA. This CDR3 region has 13 residues.

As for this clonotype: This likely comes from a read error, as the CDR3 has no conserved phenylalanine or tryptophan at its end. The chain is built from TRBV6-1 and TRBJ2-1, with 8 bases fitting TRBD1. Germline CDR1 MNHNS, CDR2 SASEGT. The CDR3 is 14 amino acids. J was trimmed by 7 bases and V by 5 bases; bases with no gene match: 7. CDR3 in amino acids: CASSLTDRENEQFI. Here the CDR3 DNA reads TGTGCCAGCAGTCTAACGGACAGGGAGAATGAGCAGTTCATC.

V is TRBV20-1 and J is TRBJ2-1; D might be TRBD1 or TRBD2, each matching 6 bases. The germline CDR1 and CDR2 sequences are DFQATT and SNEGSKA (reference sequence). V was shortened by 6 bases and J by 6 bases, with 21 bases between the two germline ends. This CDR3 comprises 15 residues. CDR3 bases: TGCAGTGCCAGGGGCGGGAATAGCGTTGGCAATGAGCAGTTCTTC. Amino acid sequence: CSARGGNSVGNEQFF.

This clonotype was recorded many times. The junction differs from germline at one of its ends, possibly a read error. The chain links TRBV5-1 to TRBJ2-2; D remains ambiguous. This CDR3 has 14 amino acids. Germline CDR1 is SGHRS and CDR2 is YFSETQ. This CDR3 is CASRLELLSGELFF. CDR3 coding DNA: TGCGCCAGCAGGTTGGAACTACTTTCCGGGGAGCTGTTTTTT.

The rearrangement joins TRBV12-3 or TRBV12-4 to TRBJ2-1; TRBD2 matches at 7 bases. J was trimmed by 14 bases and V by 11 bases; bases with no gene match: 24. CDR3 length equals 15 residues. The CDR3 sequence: CACSFPQRDHNEEFF. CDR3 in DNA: TGTGCCTGTAGTTTCCCTCAGCGGGACCACAATGAAGAGTTCTTC.

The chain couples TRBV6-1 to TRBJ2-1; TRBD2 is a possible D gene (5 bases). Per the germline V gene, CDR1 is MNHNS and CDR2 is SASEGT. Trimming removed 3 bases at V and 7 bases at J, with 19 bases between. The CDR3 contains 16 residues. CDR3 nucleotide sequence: TGTGCCAGCAGTGAGTCCGTACGGCTTTGGAGGAATGAGCAGTTCTTC. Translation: CASSESVRLWRNEQFF.

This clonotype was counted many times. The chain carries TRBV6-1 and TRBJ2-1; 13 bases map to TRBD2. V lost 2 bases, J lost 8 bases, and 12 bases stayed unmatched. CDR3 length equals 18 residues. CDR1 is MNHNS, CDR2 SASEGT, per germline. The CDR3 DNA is TGTGCCAGCAGTGAAAGAGTTTGGACTAGCGGGAGATACGATGAGCAGTTCTTC. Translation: CASSERVWTSGRYDEQFF.

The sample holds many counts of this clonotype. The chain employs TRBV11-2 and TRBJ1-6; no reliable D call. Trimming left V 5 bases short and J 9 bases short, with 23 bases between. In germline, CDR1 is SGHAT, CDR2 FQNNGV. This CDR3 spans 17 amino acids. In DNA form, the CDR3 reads TGTGCCAGCAGCCACCTGGTGCTTGGGGAAAGCACTTCACCCCTCCACTTT. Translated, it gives CASSHLVLGESTSPLHF.

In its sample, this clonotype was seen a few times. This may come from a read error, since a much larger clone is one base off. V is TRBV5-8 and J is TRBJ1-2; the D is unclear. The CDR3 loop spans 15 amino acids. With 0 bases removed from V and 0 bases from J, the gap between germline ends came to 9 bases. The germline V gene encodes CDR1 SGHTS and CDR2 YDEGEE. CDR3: CASSLVGDTNYGYTF. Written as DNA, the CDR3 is TGTGCCAGCAGCTTGGTCGGCGATACTAACTATGGCTACACCTTC.

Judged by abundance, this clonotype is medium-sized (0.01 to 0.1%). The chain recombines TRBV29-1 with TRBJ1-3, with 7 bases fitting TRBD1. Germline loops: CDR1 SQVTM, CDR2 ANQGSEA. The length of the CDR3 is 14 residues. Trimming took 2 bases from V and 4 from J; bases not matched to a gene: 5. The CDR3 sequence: CSVEPVTGGNTIYF. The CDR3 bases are TGCAGCGTTGAACCCGTGACAGGGGGAAACACCATATATTTT. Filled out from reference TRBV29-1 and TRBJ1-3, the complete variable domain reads SAVISQKPSRDICQRGTSLTIQCQVDSQVTMMFWYRQQPGQSLTLIATANQGSEATYESGFVIDKFPISRPNLTFSTLTVSNMSPEDSSIYLCSVEPVTGGNTIYFGEGSWLTVV.

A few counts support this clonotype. Here the CDR3 reads CAWQQGPRQIGGNEQFF. For the CDR3, the DNA is TGTGCCTGGCAACAGGGACCTCGTCAGATCGGTGGGAATGAGCAGTTCTTC. The genes are TRBV30 and TRBJ2-1; D perhaps matches TRBD1 (6 bases). Looked up from germline, CDR1 is GTSNPN and CDR2 is SVGIG (reference sequence). V lost 5 bases to trimming and J lost 7 bases, with 27 bases between them. The CDR3 spans 17 residues.

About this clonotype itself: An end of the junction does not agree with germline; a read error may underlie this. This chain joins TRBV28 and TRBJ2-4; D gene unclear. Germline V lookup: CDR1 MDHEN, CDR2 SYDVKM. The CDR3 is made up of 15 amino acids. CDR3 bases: TGTGCCACCGGCGGCCGGGCTGTAGCCAAAAACATTCAGCAGTTC. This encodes CATGGRAVAKNIQQF. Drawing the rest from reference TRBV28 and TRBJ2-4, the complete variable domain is DVKVTQSSRYLVKRTGEKVFLECVQDMDHENMFWYRQDPGLGLRLIYFSYDVKMKEKGDIPEGYSVSREKKERFSLILESASTNQTSMYLCATGGRAVAKNIQQFGAGTRLSVL.

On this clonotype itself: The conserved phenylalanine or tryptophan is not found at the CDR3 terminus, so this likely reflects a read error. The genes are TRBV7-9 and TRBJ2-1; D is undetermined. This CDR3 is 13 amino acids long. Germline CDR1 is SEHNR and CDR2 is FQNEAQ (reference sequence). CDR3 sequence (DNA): TGTGCTAGCAGCTCACGGAATTACAATGAGCAGTTCTTA. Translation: CASSSRNYNEQFL.

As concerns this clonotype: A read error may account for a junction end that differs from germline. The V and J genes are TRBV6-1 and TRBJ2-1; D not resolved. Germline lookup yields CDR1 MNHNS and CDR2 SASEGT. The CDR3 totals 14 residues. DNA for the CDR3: TGTGTCAGCTTCCTTGAGGTTGCTTATAATGAGCAGTTCTTC. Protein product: CVSFLEVAYNEQFF.

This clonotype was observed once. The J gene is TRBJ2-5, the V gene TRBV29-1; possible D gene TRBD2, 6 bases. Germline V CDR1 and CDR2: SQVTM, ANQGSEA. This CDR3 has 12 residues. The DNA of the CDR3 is TGCAGTGTCTCCCGGGGTGGGGAGGCCCAGTACTTC. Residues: CSVSRGGEAQYF.